This entry lists 15 T cell receptor beta chains sequenced from one sample in a study of chemoradiotherapy in HPV16-positive cancers. Using immunoSEQ multiplex PCR, the repertoire was profiled, and TCRdb retains in-frame clones only, with some absent. Of 25,000 to 35,000 clones listed, about nine tenths are singletons. Material: blood, obtained from a patient who underwent chemoradiotherapy. The receptors were sampled from a human donor with HPV-associated anogenital cancer.

This chain uses TRBV6-5 with TRBJ2-1; 7 bases map to TRBD2. CDR1 MNHEY and CDR2 SVGAGI come from the germline V gene. After removal of 2 bases from V and 10 bases from J, the junction contained 5 bases not matched to a gene. This CDR3 is 13 amino acids long. CDR3 DNA sequence: TGTGCCAGCAGTTACGGGGGAGGGGAAGAGCAGTTCTTC. Translating it yields CASSYGGGEEQFF.

The sample holds one count of this clone. This rearrangement joins TRBV11-3 to TRBJ1-5; D is unresolved. Deletions cut 3 bases from V and 6 bases from J, with 12 bases between. This CDR3 contains 14 residues. Germline values: CDR1 SGHNT, CDR2 YENEEA. This CDR3 is CASSFRGPGQPQHF. The CDR3 coding sequence is TGTGCCAGCAGCTTTCGAGGGCCAGGTCAGCCCCAGCATTTT.

This rearrangement joins TRBV7-9 to TRBJ1-1; D is perhaps TRBD1 (6 bases). Trimming removed 7 bases at V and 3 bases at J, with 21 bases between. CDR1 is SEHNR and CDR2 is FQNEAQ in the germline V gene (reference sequence). This CDR3 has 16 amino acids. The chain's CDR3 is CASKNKGGADDTEAFF. CDR3 DNA sequence: TGTGCCAGCAAGAACAAGGGGGGGGCCGACGACACTGAAGCTTTCTTT.

The chain employs TRBV28 and TRBJ1-1, with D unresolved. Germline CDR1 reads MDHEN; CDR2 reads SYDVKM. Trimming stripped 10 bases from V and 1 base from J, with 4 bases between. The CDR3 spans 10 residues. This CDR3 is CATRNTEAFF. CDR3 bases: TGTGCCACAAGGAACACTGAAGCTTTCTTT.

The CDR3 bases are TGTGCCAGCAGCTTTTACGGGAACACTGAAGCTTTCTTT. This gives the protein CASSFYGNTEAFF. The genes are TRBV7-9 and TRBJ1-1; unclear D gene. The germline V gene has CDR1 SEHNR and CDR2 FQNEAQ (reference sequence). This CDR3 contains 13 residues. Deletions cut 3 bases from V and 1 base from J, with 6 bases between.

This clone showed up just once. The gene calls are TRBV6-1 and TRBJ1-5; TRBD1 agrees at 9 bases. The CDR3 covers 17 residues. The V and J ends lost 1 base and 2 bases, in that order; junction bases with no gene match: 6. CDR1 is MNHNS and CDR2 is SASEGT in the germline V gene. The CDR3 DNA is TGTGCCAGCAGTGAAGGGACAGGGGTATTCGGCAATCAGCCCCAGCATTTT. This gives the protein CASSEGTGVFGNQPQHF.

The chain recombines TRBV7-9 with TRBJ2-7, with D tentatively TRBD2 (5 bases). This CDR3 region has 12 residues. The V end lost 9 bases, the J end lost 3 bases, and 12 bases lay between the germline ends. Germline loops: CDR1 SEHNR, CDR2 FQNEAQ (reference sequence). The CDR3 protein is CASAAGDYEQYF. CDR3 in DNA: TGTGCCAGTGCGGCGGGTGACTACGAGCAGTACTTC. The full variable domain, rest sourced from reference TRBV7-9 and TRBJ2-7, is DTGVSQNPRHKITKRGQNVTFRCDPISEHNRLYWYRQTLGQGPEFLTYFQNEAQLEKSRLLSDRFSAERPKGSFSTLEIQRTEQGDSAMYLCASAAGDYEQYFGPGTRLTVT.

This chain links TRBV7-2 with TRBJ2-7; possibly TRBD2 for D (6 bases). V was trimmed by 0 bases and J by 1 base, leaving 7 bases between them. This CDR3 has 14 residues. CDR1 is SGHTA, CDR2 FQGNSA, per germline. The chain's CDR3 is CASSLAGGSYEQYF. Written as DNA, the CDR3 is TGTGCCAGCAGCTTAGCCGGGGGTTCCTACGAGCAGTACTTC.

CDR3 nucleotides: TGTGCCAGCAGCCAGGGCATATATGGCTACACCTTC. Translation gives CASSQGIYGYTF. This chain uses TRBV5-6 with TRBJ1-2; possible D gene TRBD1, 5 bases. This CDR3 has 12 residues. Germline V gene lookup returns CDR1 SGHDT and CDR2 YYEEEE. Trimming pared 4 bases from V and 5 bases from J, leaving 9 bases between.

This chain connects TRBV4-2 to TRBJ2-1; tentative D call: TRBD2 (6 bases). V was pared by 0 bases and J by 0 bases, with 9 bases between. This CDR3 spans 16 amino acids. CDR1 is LGHNA and CDR2 is YNFKEQ in the germline V gene. The CDR3 sequence is CASSQEEGSSYNEQFF. CDR3 in DNA: TGTGCCAGCAGCCAAGAGGAGGGGAGCTCCTACAATGAGCAGTTCTTC.

The CDR3 DNA is TGTGCCAGCAGCGTAGGAGGGTGGAAAACTGAAGCTTTCTTT. Translating it yields CASSVGGWKTEAFF. The V gene is TRBV9, the J gene TRBJ1-1, with no clear D. Germline CDR1 and CDR2: SGDLS and YYNGEE. CDR3 length equals 14 residues. V lost 0 bases to trimming and J lost 5 bases, with 11 bases between them. The full variable domain, with the rest looked up from reference TRBV9 and TRBJ1-1, is DSGVTQTPKHLITATGQRVTLRCSPRSGDLSVYWYQQSLDQGLQFLIQYYNGEERAKGNILERFSAQQFPDLHSELNLSSLELGDSALYFCASSVGGWKTEAFFGQGTRLTVV.

The V call is TRBV6-1, the J call TRBJ2-7; D might be TRBD1 (5 bases). This CDR3 contains 14 residues. Per the germline V gene, CDR1 is MNHNS and CDR2 is SASEGT. V gave up 6 bases and J gave up 0 bases, with 12 bases separating them. The CDR3 DNA sequence: TGTGCCAGCAGAGACCTAGGGGACTCCTACGAGCAGTACTTC. The encoded protein is CASRDLGDSYEQYF.

The V and J genes are TRBV6-5 and TRBJ2-2; D gene unclear. The CDR3 length is 15 residues. Trimming cost V 3 bases and J 3 bases, with 11 bases left between them. Germline CDR1 and CDR2: MNHEY and SVGAGI. In nucleotides, the CDR3 is TGTGCCAGCAGTTATGCAGAGTCGTACACCGGGGAGCTGTTTTTT. This codes for CASSYAESYTGELFF.

The genes are TRBV2 and TRBJ1-2, with no clear D. CDR3 length equals 12 residues. Trimming took 2 bases from V and 6 from J, leaving 7 bases between them. CDR1 is SNHLY, CDR2 FYNNEI, per germline. Here the CDR3 DNA reads TGTGCCAGCAGTGAACTCGGTGATGGCTACACCTTC. It encodes CASSELGDGYTF.

This chain uses TRBV6-5 with TRBJ2-3; 11 nucleotides agree with TRBD1. The CDR3 runs to 13 residues. The germline V gene has CDR1 MNHEY and CDR2 SVGAGI. J was trimmed by 8 bases and V by 6 bases; bases with no gene match: 4. The DNA for the CDR3 is TGTGCCAGCAGACGGACAGGGGGCCGTACGCAGTATTTT. It encodes CASRRTGGRTQYF.